The source of this T cell receptor (beta chain) is a study of cytomegalovirus exposure and HLA in healthy donors. As for the study in general: Among the 350 to 500 donors who were genotyped, about 84% fell in the genetic ancestry cluster that is associated with self-reported Caucasian donors.

V trimming: 3 bases; J trimming: 0 bases; junction bases outside the gene matches: 9. Germline loops: CDR1 MDHEN, CDR2 SYDVKM. This CDR3 contains 19 residues. Researchers ran the PCR with 60 Vbeta and 13 Jbeta primers. Data came from immunoSEQ multiplex PCR; TCRdb stores just in-frame clones and leaves some out. The table has some 200,000 clones, 83% seen once. Specimen: PBMCs. The chain couples TRBV28 to TRBJ1-5; TRBD1 agrees at 12 bases. This TCR was sampled from a girl aged 10 to 17 in good health and CMV-seronegative. The CDR3 DNA sequence: TGTGCCAGCAGTTTCGGTTGGGGGACAGGGGGCCGTAGCAATCAGCCCCAGCATTTT. This codes for CASSFGWGTGGRSNQPQHF.